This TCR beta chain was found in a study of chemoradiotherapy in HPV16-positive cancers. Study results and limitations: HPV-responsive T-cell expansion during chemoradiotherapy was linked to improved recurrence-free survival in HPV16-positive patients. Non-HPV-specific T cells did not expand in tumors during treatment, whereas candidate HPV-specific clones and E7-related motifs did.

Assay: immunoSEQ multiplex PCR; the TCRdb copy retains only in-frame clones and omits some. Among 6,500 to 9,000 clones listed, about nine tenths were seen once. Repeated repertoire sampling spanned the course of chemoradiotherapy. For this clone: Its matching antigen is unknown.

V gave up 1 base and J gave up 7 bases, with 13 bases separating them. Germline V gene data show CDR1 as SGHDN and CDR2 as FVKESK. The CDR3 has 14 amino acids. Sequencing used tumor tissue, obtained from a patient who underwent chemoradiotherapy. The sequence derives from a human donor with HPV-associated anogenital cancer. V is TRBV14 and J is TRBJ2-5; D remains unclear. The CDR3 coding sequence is TGTGCCAGCAGCCAAGCTAATAGGTTGACGACCCAGTACTTC. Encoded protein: CASSQANRLTTQYF.